The following is a T cell receptor beta chain sequence with its context. Antigen specificity is unknown. These data belong to a study of identifying expanded T cells in peripheral blood. Study-wide points: Over about two and four weeks, about 15 and 19 clones changed, versus roughly 1.1 between replicates. Variance in clone template counts between approximately two-week samples significantly increased with total template count across all healthy donors.

Healthy donors had no documented immune events, such as infections, while sampled. The protocol was immunoSEQ multiplex PCR, while the TCRdb copy is restricted to in-frame clones and leaves out a portion. The table lists approximately 81,000 clones, roughly 84% of them singletons. Trimming cost V 3 bases and J 7 bases; bases outside gene matches: 10. Germline V gene data show CDR1 as SGHTA and CDR2 as FQGTGA. The CDR3 sequence is 15 residues long. This sequence originates from a person aged 18 to 70 in good health. V is TRBV7-3 and J is TRBJ1-2; 8 bases agree with TRBD1. Specimen: blood. The CDR3 region has the DNA TGTGCCAGCAGCTTTACGCCGCAGGGGGCGACTGGCTACACCTTC. Its protein is CASSFTPQGATGYTF.